This T cell receptor (beta chain) was sequenced during a study of OX40 agonist ivuxolimab in advanced cancers. J lost 2 bases, V lost 7 bases, and 6 bases had no gene match. The CDR3 loop spans 14 amino acids. Germline CDR1 and CDR2: MNHNS and SASEGT. Sequencing was performed with immunoSEQ multiplex PCR; in TCRdb, only in-frame clones are kept and a portion is missing. Among about 30,000 clones listed, under 85% were seen once. The rearrangement links TRBV6-1 to TRBJ1-2; 8 bases match TRBD1. Sequenced material: CD4+ or CD8+ T cells sorted from blood, taken in a trial of the OX40 agonist ivuxolimab. This TCR was sampled from an adult with an advanced solid tumor such as melanoma, head and neck, liver or kidney cancer. In DNA form, the CDR3 reads TGTGCCAGCATCTTCAGGGGGCTAAACTATGGCTACACCTTC. This translates into CASIFRGLNYGYTF.